Following are 30 T cell receptor beta chains from one sample sequenced in a study of cytomegalovirus exposure and HLA in healthy donors. Primers included in the PCR were 60 Vbeta and 13 Jbeta primers. Sequencing used immunoSEQ multiplex PCR; TCRdb keeps in-frame clones, though not all of them. The top ten clones hold over 4% of a sample with around 110,000 clones, around three quarters of them seen once. Sequencing was done on a sample of PBMCs. Source of these receptors: a man aged 30 to 45 in good health and CMV-seropositive.

This clone was seen a few times. The V and J genes are TRBV5-4 and TRBJ2-2, with TRBD2 identical over 8 bases. The CDR3 is 15 residues long. Germline CDR1 and CDR2: SGHNT and YYREEE (reference sequence). V shed 3 bases and J 3 bases; nucleotides not matched to a gene: 4. The CDR3 coding sequence is TGTGCCAGCAGCTCCGGGACTAGGGACACCGGGGAGCTGTTTTTT. Translating it yields CASSSGTRDTGELFF.

The chain uses TRBV13 and TRBJ1-1, with D unclear. The CDR3 length is 14 residues. Between the trimmed V and J ends, which lost 7 bases and 10 bases, there was a span of 22 bases. CDR1 is PRHDT, CDR2 FYEKMQ, per germline (reference sequence). The CDR3 spells CASKFRTEARGAFF. CDR3 DNA sequence: TGTGCCAGCAAGTTTCGGACGGAGGCCCGAGGAGCTTTCTTT.

The CDR3 nucleotides are TGTGCCAGCAGCCCAGGGGTGGGACTACAATTACCCGGGGAGCTGTTTTTT. Protein: CASSPGVGLQLPGELFF. The chain joins TRBV11-3 to TRBJ2-2; D perhaps matches TRBD2 (7 bases). Per the germline V gene, CDR1 is SGHNT and CDR2 is YENEEA. V lost 5 bases, J lost 6 bases, and 22 bases lay in between. This CDR3 comprises 17 residues.

The gene calls are TRBV27 and TRBJ2-1; 13 nucleotides match TRBD2. Trimming removed 5 bases from V and 0 bases from J; junction bases left unmatched: 7. Germline loops: CDR1 MNHEY, CDR2 SMNVEV (reference sequence). The CDR3 sequence is 18 residues long. The CDR3: CASSPIGLAGVSYNEQFF. CDR3 nucleotides: TGTGCCAGCAGTCCGATTGGACTAGCGGGGGTCTCCTACAATGAGCAGTTCTTC.

V is TRBV18 and J is TRBJ1-1; no definite D call. Trimming cost V 2 bases and J 5 bases, with 12 bases left between them. Germline loops: CDR1 KGHSH, CDR2 LQKENI. This CDR3 is 14 amino acids long. CDR3 bases: TGTGCCAGCTCACCAACCCTCCCGGGAACTGAAGCTTTCTTT. It specifies CASSPTLPGTEAFF.

This clone was observed a handful of times. J is TRBJ2-7 and V is TRBV10-1; D not certain. V was pared by 4 bases and J by 8 bases, with 12 bases between. This CDR3 spans 12 amino acids. CDR1 and CDR2 from the germline V gene are WNHNN and SYGVQD (reference sequence). The CDR3 DNA reads as TGCGCCAGCAGTGCGCCGAATGGCCAGCAGTACTTC. It yields the protein CASSAPNGQQYF.

The V and J genes are TRBV7-3 and TRBJ2-5; D gene unclear. The closer fit of TRBJ2-7 to the DNA end suggests the J call may be wrong. The CDR3 sequence is 11 residues long. CDR1 SGHTA and CDR2 FQGTGA come from the germline V gene. This chain's CDR3 is CASSPRVEQYF. For the CDR3, the DNA is TGTGCCAGCAGCCCCCGAGTCGAGCAGTACTTC.

This chain connects TRBV30 to TRBJ2-7, with 7 bases lining up with TRBD2. This CDR3 spans 14 amino acids. Germline CDR1 GTSNPN, CDR2 SVGIG (reference sequence). The junction had 9 bases not matched to a gene; V was cut back by 0 bases and J by 7 bases. CDR3 DNA sequence: TGTGCCTGGAGTGTACAGGTGGGGGGGGTAGAGCAGTACTTC. It translates to CAWSVQVGGVEQYF.

The V call is TRBV9, the J call TRBJ2-1; no definite D call. V was clipped by 2 bases and J by 8 bases, with 11 bases between them. CDR3 length: 13 residues. The germline V gene encodes CDR1 SGDLS and CDR2 YYNGEE. CDR3 nucleotides: TGTGCCAGCAGCGTGGCCCCCGAATATGAGCAGTTCTTC. Translated: CASSVAPEYEQFF.

The chain is built from TRBV13 and TRBJ1-2, with a tentative D call TRBD1 (6 bases). The CDR3 contains 15 residues. Looked up from germline, CDR1 is PRHDT and CDR2 is FYEKMQ (reference sequence). V dropped 4 bases and J dropped 4 bases, with 16 bases sitting between them. The CDR3 sequence: CASSSGRGTIYGYTF. In DNA form, the CDR3 reads TGTGCCAGCAGCTCGGGCAGGGGAACCATCTATGGCTACACCTTC.

The gene calls are TRBV6-5 and TRBJ2-7; TRBD1 is a possible D gene (6 bases). The germline V and J ends were trimmed by 8 bases and 3 bases, with 11 bases remaining between them. CDR3 size: 12 residues. CDR1 and CDR2 from the germline V gene are MNHEY and SVGAGI. The CDR3 spells CASRDNYYEQYF. As DNA, the CDR3 is TGTGCCAGCCGGGACAACTACTACGAGCAGTACTTC.

The chain joins TRBV12-2 to TRBJ2-7; the D call TRBD1 from the table was never checked on the DNA. TRBV12-2 is listed as a pseudogene. CDR3 size: 14 residues. The CDR3 protein is CASRDQQGPYEQYF. CDR3 bases: TGTGCAAGTCGCGATCAACAGGGTCCCTACGAGCAGTACTTC.

The V and J genes are TRBV5-5 and TRBJ1-2; tentatively, D is TRBD1 (6 bases). The V and J ends lost 4 bases and 4 bases respectively, with 8 bases between them. CDR1 and CDR2 from the germline V gene are SGHKS and YYEKEE (reference sequence). The CDR3 totals 12 residues. The CDR3 sequence is CASSQGIYGYTF. For the CDR3, the DNA is TGTGCCAGCAGCCAGGGGATCTATGGCTACACCTTC.

This clone was found many times. The chain uses TRBV4-3 and TRBJ2-3; D remains ambiguous. This CDR3 has 15 amino acids. V was trimmed by 1 base and J by 2 bases, leaving 10 bases between them. Germline V CDR1 and CDR2: LGHNA, YSLEER. CDR3 amino acids: CASSQGMQNTDTQYF. Written as DNA, the CDR3 is TGCGCCAGCAGCCAAGGAATGCAGAACACAGATACGCAGTATTTT.

Here the CDR3 reads CASSLLGADSREQYF. CDR3 DNA sequence: TGTGCCAGCAGTTTATTGGGGGCAGATAGTCGCGAGCAGTACTTC. V usage is TRBV27 and J usage is TRBJ2-7, with D possibly being TRBD1 (6 bases). The CDR3 sequence is 15 residues long. Between the trimmed V and J ends, which lost 1 base and 6 bases, there was a span of 16 bases. Germline V CDR1 and CDR2: MNHEY, SMNVEV (reference sequence).

The J gene is TRBJ2-2, the V gene TRBV5-1; 10 bases are shared with TRBD1. V lost 0 bases, J lost 8 bases, and 4 bases stayed unmatched. The length of the CDR3 is 15 residues. Looked up from germline, CDR1 is SGHRS and CDR2 is YFSETQ. CDR3 nucleotide sequence: TGCGCCAGCAGCTTGGTCGACAGGGGGCAAGGGGAGCTGTTTTTT. It is translated as CASSLVDRGQGELFF.

A single count supports this clone. The chain employs TRBV29-1 and TRBJ1-1, with D tentatively TRBD1 (5 bases). V was clipped by 7 bases and J by 4 bases, with 16 bases between them. Germline values: CDR1 SQVTM, CDR2 ANQGSEA. The CDR3 is 13 residues long. CDR3 DNA: TGCAGCGCTCCAAGCCGGGGGAGCACTGAAGCTTTCTTT. Protein sequence: CSAPSRGSTEAFF.

The chain recombines TRBV7-9 with TRBJ2-5; 10 bases are a match to TRBD2. The ends lost 6 bases at V and 5 bases at J; junction bases unmatched: 12. The CDR3 is 16 amino acids. Germline loops: CDR1 SEHNR, CDR2 FQNEAQ (reference sequence). Here the CDR3 DNA reads TGTGCCAGCAGGCCCGCCGAGGGACTAGCGCGGGAGACCCAGTACTTC. Its translation: CASRPAEGLARETQYF.

This clone has only a few counts. The rearrangement links TRBV5-1 to TRBJ1-1; a weak D match, TRBD1 (6 bases). The germline CDR1 and CDR2 sequences are SGHRS and YFSETQ. Trimming shortened V by 0 bases and J by 4 bases, and 10 bases separated the two germline ends. The CDR3 sequence is 14 residues long. The DNA for the CDR3 is TGCGCCAGCAGCTTGGACAGGGAAAGCACTGAAGCTTTCTTT. Amino acid sequence: CASSLDRESTEAFF. Based on the CDR3 plus reference TRBV5-1 and TRBJ1-1, the full variable domain is KAGVTQTPRYLIKTRGQQVTLSCSPISGHRSVSWYQQTPGQGLQFLFEYFSETQRNKGNFPGRFSGRQFSNSRSEMNVSTLELGDSALYLCASSLDRESTEAFFGQGTRLTVV.

The genes are TRBV5-1 and TRBJ1-4; 9 positions agree with TRBD1. V lost 6 bases and J lost 7; bases outside the gene matches: 10. This CDR3 comprises 15 residues. CDR1 SGHRS and CDR2 YFSETQ come from the germline V gene. Here the CDR3 DNA reads TGCGCCAGCACCCTAGGACAGGGGAAGAGTGAAAAACTGTTTTTT. Protein product: CASTLGQGKSEKLFF.

The rearrangement links TRBV5-1 to TRBJ1-2, with D unclear. CDR3 size: 14 residues. CDR1 SGHRS and CDR2 YFSETQ come from the germline V gene. The V end lost 1 base, the J end lost 3 bases, and 10 bases lay between the germline ends. CDR3 region: CASSLLNRDYGYTF. In nucleotides, the CDR3 is TGCGCCAGCAGCTTGTTAAACAGAGACTATGGCTACACCTTC.

The rearrangement links TRBV5-1 to TRBJ1-1; TRBD1 is a possible D gene (6 bases). Per the germline V gene, CDR1 is SGHRS and CDR2 is YFSETQ. The CDR3 has 15 amino acids. Trimming cost V 0 bases and J 5 bases, with 14 bases left between them. Here the CDR3 reads CASSLAPGEWTEAFF. CDR3 DNA sequence: TGCGCCAGCAGCTTGGCCCCAGGGGAGTGGACTGAAGCTTTCTTT.

By share, this clone ranks as medium-sized. Other DNA sequences within the sample encode an identical CDR3. This chain joins TRBV6-5 and TRBJ1-1; D not resolved. Looked up from germline, CDR1 is MNHEY and CDR2 is SVGAGI. The CDR3 runs to 15 residues. Trimming removed 0 bases at V and 0 bases at J, with 8 bases between. CDR3 DNA: TGTGCCAGCAGTTACTCGACACGGATGAACACTGAAGCTTTCTTT. It yields the protein CASSYSTRMNTEAFF.

The gene calls are TRBV19 and TRBJ1-2, with 7 nucleotides matching TRBD1. Germline V lookup: CDR1 LNHDA, CDR2 SQIVND (reference sequence). The CDR3 has 17 amino acids. V shed 5 bases, J shed 0 bases, and the junction held 12 bases outside the gene matches. The CDR3 DNA is TGTGCCAGTAGTGGCGGGGGGACAGATACTTCTAACTATGGCTACACCTTC. Its protein product is CASSGGGTDTSNYGYTF.

On this clone: In the same sample, other DNA sequences code for this CDR3. V and J are TRBV7-2 and TRBJ1-2; D perhaps matches TRBD1 (5 bases). The germline V gene has CDR1 SGHTA and CDR2 FQGNSA. The CDR3 totals 13 residues. The V end lost 5 bases, the J end lost 2 bases, and 9 bases lay between the germline ends. CDR3 protein: CASSPDRNYGYTF. For the CDR3, the DNA is TGTGCCAGCAGCCCAGACAGAAACTATGGCTACACCTTC.

Here the CDR3 reads CASSLANSNYNEQFF. CDR3 bases: TGTGCCAGCAGCTTAGCCAATTCCAACTACAATGAGCAGTTCTTC. The J gene is TRBJ2-1, the V gene TRBV7-6, with D hard to call. V was shortened by 0 bases and J by 3 bases, with 9 bases between the two germline ends. The CDR3 sequence is 15 residues long. Germline loops: CDR1 SGHVS, CDR2 FNYEAQ.

The genes are TRBV5-1 and TRBJ2-3; 10 nucleotides line up with TRBD1. J was trimmed by 3 bases and V by 0 bases; bases with no gene match: 4. The V gene's germline CDR1 is SGHRS and CDR2 YFSETQ. The CDR3 runs 16 residues. In DNA, the CDR3 is TGCGCCAGCAGCTTGGGACAGGGGGCGAGGACAGATACGCAGTATTTT. Its protein product is CASSLGQGARTDTQYF.

The V call is TRBV6-5, the J call TRBJ1-2; 7 nucleotides match TRBD1. V shed 2 bases, J shed 8 bases, and the junction held 5 bases outside the gene matches. The germline V gene encodes CDR1 MNHEY and CDR2 SVGAGI. This CDR3 region has 13 residues. DNA for the CDR3: TGTGCCAGCAGTTACGGCAGGGGGGACGGCTACACCTTC. It yields the protein CASSYGRGDGYTF.

This clone was detected a few times. This chain joins TRBV7-2 and TRBJ1-5; 10 bases map to TRBD1. This CDR3 is 14 amino acids long. The germline V gene has CDR1 SGHTA and CDR2 FQGNSA. V lost 4 bases, J lost 7 bases, and 4 bases stayed unmatched. In DNA, the CDR3 is TGTGCCAGCAGCTGGGACAGGGGCTTACAGCCCCAGCATTTT. This translates into CASSWDRGLQPQHF.

The chain combines TRBV5-5 with TRBJ1-6; 10 nucleotides line up with TRBD1. The CDR3 is made up of 17 amino acids. V trimming: 4 bases; J trimming: 9 bases; junction bases outside the gene matches: 13. CDR1 SGHKS and CDR2 YYEKEE come from the germline V gene (reference sequence). CDR3 sequence reads: CASSGGQGSSFSSPLHF. CDR3 sequence (DNA): TGTGCCAGCAGCGGGGGACAGGGGTCGAGTTTTAGTTCACCCCTCCACTTT.